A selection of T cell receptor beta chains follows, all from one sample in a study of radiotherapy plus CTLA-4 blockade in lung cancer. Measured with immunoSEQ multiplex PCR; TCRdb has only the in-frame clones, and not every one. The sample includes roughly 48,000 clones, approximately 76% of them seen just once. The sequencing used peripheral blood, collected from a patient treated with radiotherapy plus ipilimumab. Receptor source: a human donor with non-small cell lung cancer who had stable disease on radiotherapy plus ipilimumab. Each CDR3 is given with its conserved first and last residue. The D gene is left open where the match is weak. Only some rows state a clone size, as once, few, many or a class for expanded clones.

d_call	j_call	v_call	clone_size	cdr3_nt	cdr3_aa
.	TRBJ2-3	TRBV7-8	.	TGTGCCAGCAGCGTAGACACAGGGTCTGATACGCAGTATTTT	CASSVDTGSDTQYF
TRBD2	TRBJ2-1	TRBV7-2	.	TGTGCCAGCAGCTGGGGCGGGGGGCCCATCTCCTACAATGAGCAGTTCTTC	CASSWGGGPISYNEQFF
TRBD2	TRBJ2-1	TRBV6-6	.	TGTGCCAGCAGTGCCACTAGCGGGGATTACAATGAGCAGTTCTTC	CASSATSGDYNEQFF
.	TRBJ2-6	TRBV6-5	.	TGTGCCAGCAGGCCAAACCAGGTCTGGGCCAACGTCCTGACTTTC	CASRPNQVWANVLTF
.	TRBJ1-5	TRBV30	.	TGTGCCTGGGCGGCGGGGCGCAATCAGCCCCAGCATTTT	CAWAAGRNQPQHF
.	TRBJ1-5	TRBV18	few	TGTGCCAGCTCACAGGGGCGGAGGGAGCCCCAGCATTTT	CASSQGRREPQHF
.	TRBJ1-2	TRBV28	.	TGTGCCAGCAGCGGAGGAGGGTATGGCTACACCTTC	CASSGGGYGYTF
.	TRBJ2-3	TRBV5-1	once	TGCGCCAGCAGCCCGGACGGAACAAGCACAGATACGCAGTATTTT	CASSPDGTSTDTQYF
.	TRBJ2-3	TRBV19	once	TGTGCCAGTAGTTCCGAAACTAGCTCTCTTGCCTTAGATACGCAGTATTTT	CASSSETSSLALDTQYF
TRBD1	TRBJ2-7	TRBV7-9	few	TGTGCCAGCAGTTTATTCGGGACAGTTCTGGGGGAGCAGTACTTC	CASSLFGTVLGEQYF
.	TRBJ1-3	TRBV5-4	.	TGTGCCAGCAGCGACCCTTCGGCGGCCTCTGGAAACACCATATATTTT	CASSDPSAASGNTIYF
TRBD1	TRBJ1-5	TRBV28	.	TGTGCCAGCATCCTGCCCGGGACAGGGGATTACCAGCCCCAGCATTTT	CASILPGTGDYQPQHF
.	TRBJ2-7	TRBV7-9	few	TGTGCCAGCAGCTTATTCCGGGGATACGAGCAGTACTTC	CASSLFRGYEQYF
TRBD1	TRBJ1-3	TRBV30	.	TGTGCCTGGAGTCCCTTTGGGGGGACAGACCCCTCTGGAAACACCATATATTTT	CAWSPFGGTDPSGNTIYF
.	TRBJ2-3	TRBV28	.	TGTGCCAGCAGTTTTGCAGATACGCAGTATTTT	CASSFADTQYF
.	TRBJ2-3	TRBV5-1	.	TGCGCCAGCAGCTTGGAACTCTCAGATACGCAGTATTTT	CASSLELSDTQYF
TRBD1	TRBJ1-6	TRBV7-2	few	TGTGCCAGCAGCCGCGGGGGACAGGGGGCTATTTCACCCCTCCACTTT	CASSRGGQGAISPLHF
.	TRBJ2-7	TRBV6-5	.	TGTGCCAGCAGTTACCGTCAGGTGGCCTACGAGCAGTACTTC	CASSYRQVAYEQYF